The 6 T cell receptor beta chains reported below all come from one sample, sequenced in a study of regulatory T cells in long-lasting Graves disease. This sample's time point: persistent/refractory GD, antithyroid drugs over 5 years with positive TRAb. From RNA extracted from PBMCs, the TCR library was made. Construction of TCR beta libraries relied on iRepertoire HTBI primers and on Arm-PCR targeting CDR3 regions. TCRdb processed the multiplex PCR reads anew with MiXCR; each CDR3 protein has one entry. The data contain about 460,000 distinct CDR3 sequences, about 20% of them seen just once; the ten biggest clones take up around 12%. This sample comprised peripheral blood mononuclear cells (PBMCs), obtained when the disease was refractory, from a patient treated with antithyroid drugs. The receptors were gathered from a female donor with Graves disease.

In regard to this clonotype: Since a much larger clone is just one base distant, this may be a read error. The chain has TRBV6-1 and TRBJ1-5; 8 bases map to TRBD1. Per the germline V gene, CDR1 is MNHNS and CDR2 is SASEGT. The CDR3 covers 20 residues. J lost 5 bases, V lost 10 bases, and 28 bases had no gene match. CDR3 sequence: CAIRPDRGGWTFGEYQPQHF. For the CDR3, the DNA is TGTGCCATCAGGCCCGACAGGGGAGGGTGGACGTTCGGGGAATATCAGCCCCAGCATTTT.

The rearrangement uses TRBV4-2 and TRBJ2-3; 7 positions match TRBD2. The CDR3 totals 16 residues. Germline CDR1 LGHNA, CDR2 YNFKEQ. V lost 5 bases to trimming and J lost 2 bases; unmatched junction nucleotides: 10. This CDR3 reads CASSDTGGPPTDTQYF. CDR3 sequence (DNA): TGTGCCAGCAGCGACACGGGGGGTCCCCCCACAGATACGCAGTATTTT.

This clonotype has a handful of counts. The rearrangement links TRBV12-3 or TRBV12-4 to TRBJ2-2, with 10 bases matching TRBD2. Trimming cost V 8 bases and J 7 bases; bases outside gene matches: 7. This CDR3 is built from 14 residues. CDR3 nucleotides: TGTGCCAGCCTTCTAGCGGGAGTTGACGGGGAGCTGTTTTTT. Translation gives CASLLAGVDGELFF.

The CDR3 loop is CASSRDRFGNTIYF. The CDR3 DNA follows: TGTGCCAGCAGTCGGGACAGGTTTGGAAACACCATATATTTT. This rearrangement joins TRBV12-3 or TRBV12-4 to TRBJ1-3; 8 bases agree with TRBD1. There are 14 residues in the CDR3. The trim removed 5 bases at V and 3 bases at J, leaving 3 bases unmatched.

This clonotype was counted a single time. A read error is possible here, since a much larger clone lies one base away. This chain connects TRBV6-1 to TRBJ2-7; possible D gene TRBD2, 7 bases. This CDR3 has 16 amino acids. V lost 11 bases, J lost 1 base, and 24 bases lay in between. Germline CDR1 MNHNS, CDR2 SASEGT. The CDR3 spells CAGTQRGASGSYEQYF. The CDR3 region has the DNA TGTGCCGGCACCCAAAGGGGGGCTAGCGGTTCCTACGAGCAGTACTTC.

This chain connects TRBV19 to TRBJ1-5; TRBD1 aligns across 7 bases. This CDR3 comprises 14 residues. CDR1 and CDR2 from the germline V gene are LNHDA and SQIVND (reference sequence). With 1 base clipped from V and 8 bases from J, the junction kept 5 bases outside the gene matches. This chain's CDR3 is CASSIAAGGEPQHF. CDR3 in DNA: TGTGCCAGTAGTATAGCTGCAGGGGGAGAGCCCCAGCATTTT.